These 30 T cell receptor beta chains were sequenced from one sample in a study of cytomegalovirus exposure and HLA in healthy donors. The study ran its PCR with 60 Vbeta and 13 Jbeta primers. Data came from immunoSEQ multiplex PCR; TCRdb stores just in-frame clones and leaves some out. Among some 74,000 clones, about 78% were seen once, and the ten largest hold approximately 1.1%. Sequencing was performed on PBMCs. The receptors were sampled from a male donor in good health and CMV-seronegative.

CDR3 sequence reads: CASSVGMVSTIYF. The CDR3 bases are TGTGCCAGCAGCGTAGGAATGGTGAGCACCATATATTTT. The rearrangement joins TRBV9 to TRBJ1-3, with unresolved D. CDR1 SGDLS and CDR2 YYNGEE come from the germline V gene. V shed 0 bases and J shed 9 bases, with 10 bases lying between them. The CDR3 has 13 amino acids.

This chain links TRBV6-6 with TRBJ2-2, with a possible D match to TRBD1 (5 bases). Germline values: CDR1 MNHNY, CDR2 SVGAGI (reference sequence). The CDR3 is made up of 15 amino acids. V was trimmed by 0 bases and J by 0 bases, leaving 5 bases between them. CDR3 coding DNA: TGTGCCAGCAGTTACTCGACAGCGAACACCGGGGAGCTGTTTTTT. It yields the protein CASSYSTANTGELFF.

This chain links TRBV5-6 with TRBJ2-1; 13 bases map to TRBD2. This CDR3 contains 16 residues. The J segment lost 9 bases and the V segment lost 2 bases, leaving 8 bases of the junction unmatched. Looked up from germline, CDR1 is SGHDT and CDR2 is YYEEEE. CDR3 protein: CASSFPLAGGFSEQFF. The CDR3 bases are TGTGCCAGCAGCTTCCCACTAGCGGGAGGGTTCAGTGAGCAGTTCTTC.

This chain joins TRBV7-9 and TRBJ1-4, with TRBD1 matching over 8 bases. Germline CDR1 reads SEHNR; CDR2 reads FQNEAQ (reference sequence). The CDR3 has 15 residues. V was clipped by 5 bases and J by 4 bases; unmatched bases: 6. The CDR3 nucleotides are TGTGCCAGCAGCGCCGGGACAGGAAGTAATGAAAAACTGTTTTTT. This gives the protein CASSAGTGSNEKLFF.

The chain joins TRBV9 to TRBJ2-1; a weak D match, TRBD2 (5 bases). Germline V lookup: CDR1 SGDLS, CDR2 YYNGEE. This CDR3 has 14 residues. V lost 2 bases and J 8 bases, leaving 14 bases between the germline ends. The CDR3 reads CASSVFTSSDEQFF. The CDR3 coding sequence is TGTGCCAGCAGCGTGTTCACTAGTTCCGATGAGCAGTTCTTC.

The rearrangement joins TRBV18 to TRBJ2-1, with 9 bases fitting TRBD2. J lost 0 bases, V lost 1 base, and 7 bases had no gene match. The V gene's germline CDR1 is KGHSH and CDR2 LQKENI. The CDR3 has 18 amino acids. CDR3 sequence: CASSPRLAGNSSYNEQFF. The CDR3 coding sequence is TGTGCCAGCTCACCACGGCTAGCGGGGAACAGCTCCTACAATGAGCAGTTCTTC.

The gene calls are TRBV5-1 and TRBJ2-3, with 8 bases fitting TRBD2. This CDR3 has 14 residues. The germline gives CDR1 SGHRS, CDR2 YFSETQ. Trimming cost V 5 bases and J 0 bases; bases outside gene matches: 2. The CDR3 sequence is CASRWTSSTDTQYF. The CDR3 DNA is TGCGCCAGCAGATGGACTAGCAGCACAGATACGCAGTATTTT. Drawing the rest from reference TRBV5-1 and TRBJ2-3, the complete variable domain is KAGVTQTPRYLIKTRGQQVTLSCSPISGHRSVSWYQQTPGQGLQFLFEYFSETQRNKGNFPGRFSGRQFSNSRSEMNVSTLELGDSALYLCASRWTSSTDTQYFGPGTRLTVL.

The chain is built from TRBV4-3 and TRBJ2-2, with TRBD2 identical over 7 bases. Germline lookup yields CDR1 LGHNA and CDR2 YSLEER. The V segment lost 6 bases and the J segment 8 bases; nucleotides outside the gene matches: 3. The CDR3 consists of 12 residues. The CDR3 here is CASSRGGGELFF. The CDR3, as DNA: TGCGCCAGCAGTCGCGGGGGAGGGGAGCTGTTTTTT.

The count of this clone is one. The CDR3 loop reads CAISEFLGLAGGNSYNEQFF. The CDR3 region has the DNA TGTGCCATCAGTGAGTTCCTAGGACTAGCGGGGGGAAACTCCTACAATGAGCAGTTCTTC. This sequence joins TRBV10-3 and TRBJ2-1; 14 bases match TRBD2. This CDR3 spans 20 amino acids. Looked up from germline, CDR1 is ENHRY and CDR2 is SYGVKD. Germline trimming cut 1 base from V and 0 bases from J; bases unmatched to any gene: 8.

V gene TRBV11-3 combines with J gene TRBJ2-1; 16 bases are a match to TRBD2. Per germline, CDR1 SGHNT and CDR2 YENEEA. V lost 5 bases and J lost 4; bases outside the gene matches: 5. The CDR3 runs to 17 residues. The DNA for the CDR3 is TGTGCCAGCAGCGCCCGGGGACTAGCGGGAGGGTACAATGAGCAGTTCTTC. Translating gives CASSARGLAGGYNEQFF.

The chain carries TRBV6-5 and TRBJ2-1; a possible D gene is TRBD1 (6 bases). Germline V gene data show CDR1 as MNHEY and CDR2 as SVGAGI. V lost 8 bases and J 4 bases, leaving 18 bases between the germline ends. This CDR3 comprises 15 residues. The CDR3 here is CASSPTQGAYNEQFF. The CDR3 DNA follows: TGTGCCAGCTCGCCCACACAGGGTGCTTACAATGAGCAGTTCTTC.

The chain is built from TRBV6-5 and TRBJ1-1; no clear D gene. With 7 bases removed from V and 1 base from J, the gap between germline ends came to 4 bases. Per germline, CDR1 MNHEY and CDR2 SVGAGI. CDR3 length equals 11 residues. The CDR3 is CASKRNTEAFF. The CDR3 DNA is TGTGCCAGCAAGAGGAACACTGAAGCTTTCTTT.

The table lists this clone with a count of one. Here the CDR3 DNA reads TGCGCCAGCAGCTTGAGAGGGGAGGGCGCGGGGTCCTACTATGGCTACACCTTC. Protein sequence: CASSLRGEGAGSYYGYTF. This chain joins TRBV5-1 and TRBJ1-2; maybe TRBD1 (5 bases). CDR3 length: 18 amino acids. Germline V gene sequence: CDR1 SGHRS, CDR2 YFSETQ. Between the trimmed V and J ends, which lost 1 base and 3 bases, there was a span of 22 bases.

The chain combines TRBV7-8 with TRBJ1-5, with 8 bases lining up with TRBD1. The germline V gene has CDR1 SGHVS and CDR2 FQNEAQ. The length of the CDR3 is 18 residues. The J segment lost 3 bases and the V segment lost 5 bases, leaving 15 bases of the junction unmatched. CDR3 sequence (DNA): TGTGCCAGCAGCCCTAAACCCTCGACAGGGGCGATCAATCAGCCCCAGCATTTT. Its translation: CASSPKPSTGAINQPQHF.

The chain joins TRBV2 to TRBJ2-1; a weak D match, TRBD1 (6 bases). The CDR3 runs to 15 residues. Trimming shortened V by 3 bases and J by 2 bases, and 11 bases separated the two germline ends. Germline V gene sequence: CDR1 SNHLY, CDR2 FYNNEI. The chain's CDR3 is CASSDGTPAYNEQFF. The CDR3 nucleotides read TGTGCCAGCAGTGATGGGACACCGGCCTACAATGAGCAGTTCTTC.

The rearrangement joins TRBV19 to TRBJ1-5; D gene uncertain. The CDR3 is 12 residues long. V was clipped by 10 bases and J by 6 bases, with 13 bases between them. Looked up from germline, CDR1 is LNHDA and CDR2 is SQIVND (reference sequence). The CDR3 nucleotides read TGTGCCACCCGCGGAGGGTCTCAGCCCCAGCATTTT. Translation: CATRGGSQPQHF.

This sequence joins TRBV14 and TRBJ1-3; perhaps TRBD1 as D (5 bases). The V gene's germline CDR1 is SGHDN and CDR2 FVKESK. Trimming removed 4 bases from V and 1 base from J, with 17 bases in between. The CDR3 is made up of 17 amino acids. DNA of the CDR3: TGTGCCAGCAGCCCCACGGGCAGGGTAGAGTCTGGAAACACCATATATTTT. Its protein is CASSPTGRVESGNTIYF.

V usage is TRBV7-6 and J usage is TRBJ1-1; D uncertain. Per the germline V gene, CDR1 is SGHVS and CDR2 is FNYEAQ. This CDR3 has 15 residues. The ends were cut back, 0 bases at V and 0 bases at J, with 8 bases in the middle. The CDR3 region is CASSLAQAMNTEAFF. The DNA for the CDR3 is TGTGCCAGCAGCTTAGCGCAGGCCATGAACACTGAAGCTTTCTTT.

The chain recombines TRBV28 with TRBJ1-1; 9 bases align to TRBD1. Unmatched junction bases numbered 5, after V lost 5 bases and J lost 1 base. Per the germline V gene, CDR1 is MDHEN and CDR2 is SYDVKM. The CDR3 covers 15 residues. The CDR3 loop is CASSPGQGANTEAFF. CDR3 DNA: TGTGCCAGCAGTCCGGGACAGGGAGCGAACACTGAAGCTTTCTTT.

The chain combines TRBV7-2 with TRBJ2-1; 10 bases line up with TRBD2. Losses at the gene ends were 5 bases for V and 3 bases for J; bases not matched to a gene: 4. Germline values: CDR1 SGHTA, CDR2 FQGNSA. The CDR3 extends over 15 amino acids. The CDR3 coding sequence is TGTGCCAGCAGCGCCTTAGCGGGGGGCTACAATGAGCAGTTCTTC. It encodes CASSALAGGYNEQFF. Variable domain in full (rest from reference TRBV7-2 and TRBJ2-1): GAGVSQSPSNKVTEKGKDVELRCDPISGHTALYWYRQSLGQGLEFLIYFQGNSAPDKSGLPSDRFSAERTGGSVSTLTIQRTQQEDSAVYLCASSALAGGYNEQFFGPGTRLTVL.

V usage is TRBV5-1 and J usage is TRBJ2-5; D is undetermined. CDR1 and CDR2 from the germline V gene are SGHRS and YFSETQ. The CDR3 runs to 15 residues. V lost 0 bases and J lost 2, with 11 bases in between. CDR3 coding DNA: TGCGCCAGCAGCTTGGATTCCTCCTTTCAAGAGACCCAGTACTTC. Translating gives CASSLDSSFQETQYF.

The gene calls are TRBV7-6 and TRBJ2-3, with 9 positions matching TRBD2. J was trimmed by 6 bases and V by 7 bases; bases with no gene match: 5. The CDR3 consists of 13 residues. Per the germline V gene, CDR1 is SGHVS and CDR2 is FNYEAQ. In DNA, the CDR3 is TGTGCCAGCATTTCGGCGGGGGGGGATACGCAGTATTTT. Residues: CASISAGGDTQYF.

This chain uses TRBV30 with TRBJ1-2; possibly TRBD1 for D (6 bases). Germline CDR1 and CDR2: GTSNPN and SVGIG (reference sequence). The ends were cut back, 7 bases at V and 8 bases at J, with 11 bases in the middle. The CDR3 contains 10 residues. The CDR3 DNA reads TGTGCCTTACAGGGTTTCGGCTACACCTTC. Translating it yields CALQGFGYTF.

As concerns this clone: A read error may account for a junction end that differs from germline. The chain recombines TRBV9 with TRBJ1-5; D perhaps matches TRBD1 (6 bases). The germline CDR1 and CDR2 sequences are SGDLS and YYNGEE. The CDR3 spans 15 residues. CDR3: CASSVSGDEGQPQNF. In DNA, the CDR3 is TGTGCCAGCAGCGTCTCAGGGGATGAGGGTCAGCCCCAGAATTTT.

The table lists this clone with a count of one. The chain uses TRBV5-1 and TRBJ2-3; 7 positions match TRBD1. CDR1 SGHRS and CDR2 YFSETQ come from the germline V gene. The ends lost 0 bases at V and 4 bases at J; junction bases unmatched: 14. This CDR3 spans 18 amino acids. The DNA of the CDR3 is TGCGCCAGCAGCTTGGTCTCCGGGACAGTCGGTTTCCCAGATACGCAGTATTTT. Translating it yields CASSLVSGTVGFPDTQYF.

V usage is TRBV25-1 and J usage is TRBJ1-4; a possible D gene is TRBD1 (5 bases). The ends were cut back, 8 bases at V and 10 bases at J, with 20 bases in the middle. This CDR3 contains 14 residues. In germline, CDR1 is MGHDK, CDR2 SYGVNS. CDR3 sequence (DNA): TGTGCCAGCGGAGGGGTAGGGACCTCCCGAAAACTGTTTTTT. As protein: CASGGVGTSRKLFF.

The rearrangement joins TRBV6-1 to TRBJ2-7, with D possibly TRBD1 on 5 matching bases. Germline assignment: CDR1 MNHNS and CDR2 SASEGT. The CDR3 runs to 12 residues. Trimming stripped 0 bases from V and 6 bases from J, with 6 bases between. The CDR3 region has the DNA TGTGCCAGCAGTGAAGCAGGGGTCGAGCAGTACTTC. Translating it yields CASSEAGVEQYF.

The V and J genes are TRBV15 and TRBJ1-1; TRBD1 might be the D (5 bases). V lost 3 bases and J lost 5, with 19 bases in between. The CDR3 runs to 16 residues. Germline V gene lookup returns CDR1 LNHNV and CDR2 YYDKDF (reference sequence). The CDR3 DNA is TGTGCCACCAGCAGTCTCGCCAGGGCCCTGGGGACTGAAGCTTTCTTT. This sequence encodes CATSSLARALGTEAFF.

This sequence joins TRBV5-1 and TRBJ2-1, with TRBD2 matching 12 bases. Germline CDR1 and CDR2: SGHRS and YFSETQ. V shed 1 base, J shed 12 bases, and the junction held 8 bases outside the gene matches. The CDR3 contains 15 residues. The CDR3 loop is CASSLSSSGGERQFF. CDR3 DNA: TGCGCCAGCAGCTTGTCGTCTAGCGGGGGGGAAAGGCAGTTCTTC.

This clone was seen only once. The genes are TRBV5-8 and TRBJ2-7; 7 bases align to TRBD2. From germline, CDR1 is SGHTS and CDR2 YDEGEE. The CDR3 extends over 12 amino acids. V dropped 2 bases and J dropped 5; count of bases not matched to a gene: 1. Here the CDR3 DNA reads TGTGCCAGCAGCTTTGCGGGGGACGAGCAGTACTTC. Its protein is CASSFAGDEQYF.